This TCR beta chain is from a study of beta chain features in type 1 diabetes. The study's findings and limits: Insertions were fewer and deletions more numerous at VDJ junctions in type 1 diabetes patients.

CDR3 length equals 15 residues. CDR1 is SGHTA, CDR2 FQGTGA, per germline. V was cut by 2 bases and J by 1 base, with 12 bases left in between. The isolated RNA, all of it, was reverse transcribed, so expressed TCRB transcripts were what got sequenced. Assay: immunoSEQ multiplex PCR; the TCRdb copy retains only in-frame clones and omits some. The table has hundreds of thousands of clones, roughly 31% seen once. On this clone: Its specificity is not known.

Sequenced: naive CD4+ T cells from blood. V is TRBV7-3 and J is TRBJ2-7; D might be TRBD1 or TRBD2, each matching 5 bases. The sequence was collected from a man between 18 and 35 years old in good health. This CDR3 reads CASSLGQGPSYEQYF. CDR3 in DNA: TGTGCCAGCAGCTTAGGGCAGGGACCGTCCTACGAGCAGTACTTC.